The 9 T cell receptor delta chains reported below all come from one sample, sequenced in a study of Vδ1+ human thymocytes. What these receptors recognize is not known. General study results and limits: In the thymus, TRG and TRD repertoires looked highly polyclonal with Gaussian CDR3 lengths.

Extracted RNA was reverse transcribed into cDNA. CDR3 amplicons came from multiplex PCR with pooled V-gene forward and constant-region reverse primers. With CATT, TCRdb re-called clones from the multiplex PCR reads. Here the sample spans about 25,000 delta-chain clones, about 7.4% being singletons. The source material was Vdelta1+ gamma-delta thymocytes from the thymus. As for subset: FACS-sorted CD3+ TCRalphabeta- TCRVdelta1+ TCRVdelta2- thymocytes. These receptors were taken from a girl younger than two who had congenital heart surgery.

This clone showed up just once. For the J gene the call is TRDJ1; the V gene lacks a call; the D call of TRDD3 is as the table states it, not checked on the DNA. CDR3 size: 23 residues. This chain's CDR3 is CALGEPSRLRPLTGGYATDKLIF. The CDR3 coding sequence is TGTGCTCTTGGGGAGCCTAGTCGCCTACGCCCACTTACTGGGGGATACGCGACCGATAAACTCATCTTT.

A few counts support this clone. The chain is built from TRDV1 and TRDJ1; D ambiguous. Germline lookup yields CDR1 TSWWSYY and CDR2 QGS. Trimming left V 2 bases short and J 3 bases short, with 22 bases between. The CDR3 consists of 18 residues. CDR3 coding DNA: TGTGCTCTTGGGGAAGCCCCCTTACATGTACCCGACTCCGATAAACTCATCTTT. This translates into CALGEAPLHVPDSDKLIF.

The chain carries TRDV1 and TRDJ1; the match to TRDD3 covers 10 bases. The CDR3 covers 19 residues. Per the germline V gene, CDR1 is TSWWSYY and CDR2 is QGS. V lost 1 base to trimming and J lost 2 bases; unmatched junction nucleotides: 13. CDR3 DNA sequence: TGTGCTCTTGGGGAACCCCATACCGCTGGGGGATATCTTACCGATAAACTCATCTTT. It translates to CALGEPHTAGGYLTDKLIF.

In its sample, this clone is medium-sized. The chain combines TRDV2 with TRDJ1; D is ambiguous. The CDR3 runs 12 residues. Germline CDR1 and CDR2: GEAIGNYY and EKD. V was pared by 4 bases and J by 0 bases, with 5 bases between. CDR3 amino acids: CACESNTDKLIF. The CDR3 nucleotides read TGTGCCTGTGAGTCCAACACCGATAAACTCATCTTT.

The chain carries TRDV1 and TRDJ1; 8 bases map to TRDD3. The V gene's germline CDR1 is TSWWSYY and CDR2 QGS. The junction had 17 bases not matched to a gene; V was cut back by 5 bases and J by 0 bases. The CDR3 is made up of 19 amino acids. CDR3 sequence (DNA): TGTGCTCTTGGGTTACGGTCCTGGCTACTGGGGGGGTACACCGATAAACTCATCTTT. It translates to CALGLRSWLLGGYTDKLIF.

The chain links TRDV1 to TRDJ1; TRDD2 might be the D (5 bases). The CDR3 covers 14 residues. V lost 8 bases to trimming and J lost 3 bases, with 16 bases between them. Germline CDR1 is TSWWSYY and CDR2 is QGS. The CDR3 protein is CALRGTTSADKLIF. As DNA, the CDR3 is TGTGCTCTTCGAGGCACTACTTCCGCCGATAAACTCATCTTT.

J gene TRDJ1 was identified, but the V gene was not called; the table's D call TRDD3 went unverified against the DNA. The CDR3 runs 19 residues. The CDR3 nucleotides read TGTGCTCTTGGGGAACTTTGTAGAAGCCCCGCCACAAACACCGATAAACTCATCTTT. Translated, it gives CALGELCRSPATNTDKLIF.

In its sample, this clone was seen a few times. The genes are TRDV1 and TRDJ1, with a tentative D call TRDD3 (9 bases). V was cut by 9 bases and J by 4 bases, with 27 bases left in between. The CDR3 contains 17 residues. Looked up from germline, CDR1 is TSWWSYY and CDR2 is QGS. The CDR3 loop is CALLPTILGESDDKLIF. The CDR3 DNA is TGTGCTCTGCTTCCTACTATACTGGGGGAGTCCGACGATAAACTCATCTTT.

The rearrangement joins TRDV1 to TRDJ1; 9 bases are a match to TRDD3. The ends lost 0 bases at V and 8 bases at J; junction bases unmatched: 22. Germline loops: CDR1 TSWWSYY, CDR2 QGS. This CDR3 is 20 amino acids long. DNA of the CDR3: TGTGCTCTTGGGGAACTGGTCGCCTACTTTTATCGTACTGGGGGACACAAACTCATCTTT. Translated, it gives CALGELVAYFYRTGGHKLIF.